This T cell receptor (beta chain) was found in a study of blood T cell repertoires in COVID-19. The wider study: Whether acute or convalescent, the COVID-19 samples came from the United States, Italy and Spain. T cells, B-cell-depleted T cells, or PBMCs provided the cDNA or gDNA that served as material.

Seattle's cohort entered during active infection and was followed longitudinally. Authors' processing steps: Nucleated cell number was recorded as an estimate derived from reference gene primer amplification. The data were produced by immunoSEQ multiplex PCR, yet TCRdb's version contains in-frame clones alone and is incomplete. That table gives V, J and clone size, and the DNA gave D and trimming. The sample comprises a few hundred thousand clones, around 89% of which are singletons, and around 1.6% rests with the top ten. The germline V and J ends were trimmed by 3 bases and 3 bases, with 11 bases remaining between them. Germline-derived CDR1 and CDR2 are SNHLY and FYNNEI. CDR3 size: 14 residues.

This clonotype originated in a woman aged 30 to 39 with COVID-19, enrolled during active disease. The gene calls are TRBV2 and TRBJ1-2; D might be TRBD1 (6 bases). Sequencing used peripheral blood. The CDR3 sequence: CASSDYSGDYGYTF. The DNA of the CDR3 is TGTGCCAGCAGTGACTATTCAGGGGACTATGGCTACACCTTC. The entire variable domain, with the rest obtained from reference TRBV2 and TRBJ1-2, is as follows: EPEVTQTPSHQVTQMGQEVILRCVPISNHLYFYWYRQILGQKVEFLVSFYNNEISEKSEIFDDQFSVERPDGSNFTLKIRSTKLEDSAMYFCASSDYSGDYGYTFGSGTRLTVV.